Listed below are T cell receptor beta chains from one sample, sequenced in a study of T cell responses to AZD1222 COVID-19 vaccine. Sequencing was performed with immunoSEQ multiplex PCR; in TCRdb, only in-frame clones are kept and a portion is missing. The sample holds more than 100,000 clones; about 92% are singletons and the top ten take 4% to 6%. The source material was peripheral blood, sampled 28 days after the second AZD1222 dose. The receptors originated from an adult who received the AZD1222 COVID-19 vaccine. The CDR3 runs from the conserved cysteine through the conserved F or W. D genes are given only for firm matches. Clone size is not always given. Where it is, it says once, few, many or a class for expanded clones.

D gene: .
clone size: .
J gene: TRBJ2-7
V gene: TRBV2
CDR3 DNA: TGTGCCAGCAGCGGAGGACAGTCCTACGAGCAGTACTTC
CDR3 protein: CASSGGQSYEQYF

D gene: .
clone size: .
J gene: TRBJ1-5
V gene: TRBV7-3
CDR3 DNA: TGTGCCAGCAGCGAATTTCAGGGTCAGCCCCAGCATTTT
CDR3 protein: CASSEFQGQPQHF

D gene: .
clone size: .
J gene: TRBJ2-7
V gene: TRBV30
CDR3 DNA: TGTGCCTGGAGGCATTACTCCTACGAGCAGTACTTC
CDR3 protein: CAWRHYSYEQYF

D gene: TRBD2
clone size: .
J gene: TRBJ2-5
V gene: TRBV6-2/TRBV6-3
CDR3 DNA: TGTGCCAGCAGTTACTCTCTAGCGGGGGGGAAAGAGACCCAGTACTTC
CDR3 protein: CASSYSLAGGKETQYF

D gene: .
clone size: .
J gene: TRBJ2-7
V gene: TRBV4-3
CDR3 DNA: TGCGCCAGCAGCCCAACCGAAAGCGAGACCTACGAGCAGTACTTC
CDR3 protein: CASSPTESETYEQYF

D gene: .
clone size: .
J gene: TRBJ2-1
V gene: TRBV9
CDR3 DNA: TGTGCCAGCAGCGTAGAAGTGGGAGTCCCCTACAATGAGCAGTTCTTC
CDR3 protein: CASSVEVGVPYNEQFF

D gene: .
clone size: .
J gene: TRBJ2-2
V gene: TRBV12-5
CDR3 DNA: TGTGCTAGTGGTTTGGTAGTTACCGGGGAGCTGTTTTTT
CDR3 protein: CASGLVVTGELFF

D gene: TRBD2
clone size: few
J gene: TRBJ2-7
V gene: TRBV15
CDR3 DNA: TGTGCCACCAGCAGGGGGACTAGCGGCTCCTACGAGCAGTACTTC
CDR3 protein: CATSRGTSGSYEQYF

D gene: TRBD1
clone size: medium-sized
J gene: TRBJ1-4
V gene: TRBV5-1
CDR3 DNA: TGCGCCAGCAGCTGGGACAGGGGGATCGGAAAACTGTTTTTT
CDR3 protein: CASSWDRGIGKLFF

D gene: TRBD1
clone size: .
J gene: TRBJ2-3
V gene: TRBV18
CDR3 DNA: TGTGCCAGCTCACCACCTACAGGGGGGCGAGATACGCAGTATTTT
CDR3 protein: CASSPPTGGRDTQYF

D gene: .
clone size: .
J gene: TRBJ1-1
V gene: TRBV2
CDR3 DNA: TGTGCCAGCATTGGGCGGGGGAACACTGAAGCTTTCTTT
CDR3 protein: CASIGRGNTEAFF

D gene: .
clone size: .
J gene: TRBJ1-5
V gene: TRBV19
CDR3 DNA: TGTGCCAGTAGTATGGAGGGGGATTACCGTCAGCCCCAGCATTTT
CDR3 protein: CASSMEGDYRQPQHF

D gene: .
clone size: .
J gene: TRBJ1-5
V gene: TRBV18
CDR3 DNA: TGTGCCAGCTCATCGGGACCGAATCAGCCCCAGCATTTT
CDR3 protein: CASSSGPNQPQHF

D gene: .
clone size: .
J gene: TRBJ1-1
V gene: TRBV5-1
CDR3 DNA: TGCGCCAGCAGCTTAACGGGGGGGAGTTTCGCTGAAGCTTTCTTT
CDR3 protein: CASSLTGGSFAEAFF

D gene: .
clone size: once
J gene: TRBJ1-1
V gene: TRBV18
CDR3 DNA: TGTGCCAGCTCACGAGCAGAGATTGCTTCTGAAGCTTTCTTT
CDR3 protein: CASSRAEIASEAFF

D gene: TRBD1
clone size: .
J gene: TRBJ2-7
V gene: TRBV12-5
CDR3 DNA: TGTGCTAGTGGTTTGGCGAGGGGGCTCTCCTACGAGCAGTACTTC
CDR3 protein: CASGLARGLSYEQYF

D gene: .
clone size: .
J gene: TRBJ1-1
V gene: TRBV18
CDR3 DNA: TGTGCCAGCTCACCACAAGTTGAAGCTTTCTTT
CDR3 protein: CASSPQVEAFF

D gene: .
clone size: .
J gene: TRBJ1-1
V gene: TRBV19
CDR3 DNA: TGTGCCAGTAGTATACCAGGGGCCACTAGGAACACTGAAGCTTTCTTT
CDR3 protein: CASSIPGATRNTEAFF

D gene: TRBD2
clone size: .
J gene: TRBJ2-1
V gene: TRBV7-8
CDR3 DNA: TGTGCCAGCAGCTTAGGCCGAGTAGCGGGAGTTCGATTGGGCTACAATGAGCAGTTCTTC
CDR3 protein: CASSLGRVAGVRLGYNEQFF

D gene: TRBD1
clone size: .
J gene: TRBJ2-5
V gene: TRBV2
CDR3 DNA: TGTGCCAGCAGTCCGACAGGGGGAGAGACCCAGTACTTC
CDR3 protein: CASSPTGGETQYF

D gene: TRBD2
clone size: .
J gene: TRBJ2-5
V gene: TRBV27
CDR3 DNA: TGTGCCAGCAGTTTATGGGGGCGGGGGGGCCAAGAGACCCAGTACTTC
CDR3 protein: CASSLWGRGGQETQYF

D gene: .
clone size: .
J gene: TRBJ2-1
V gene: TRBV6-2/TRBV6-3
CDR3 DNA: TGTGCCAGCAGTTCCCAACACAATGAGCAGTTCTTC
CDR3 protein: CASSSQHNEQFF

D gene: .
clone size: .
J gene: TRBJ1-2
V gene: TRBV7-8
CDR3 DNA: TGTGCCAGCAGCTTAGGTCACAGGGAATATGGCTACACCTTC
CDR3 protein: CASSLGHREYGYTF

D gene: TRBD2
clone size: .
J gene: TRBJ2-2
V gene: TRBV9
CDR3 DNA: TGTGCCAGCAGCGCTGCGACTAGCGGGAGGGCGGGGGAGCTGTTTTTT
CDR3 protein: CASSAATSGRAGELFF

D gene: TRBD1
clone size: .
J gene: TRBJ1-2
V gene: TRBV11-2
CDR3 DNA: TGTGCCAGCAGCTTCGGACAGGGGGTCTTAGGGGACTATGGCTACACCTTC
CDR3 protein: CASSFGQGVLGDYGYTF

D gene: .
clone size: .
J gene: TRBJ2-1
V gene: TRBV30
CDR3 DNA: TGTGCCTGGAGTGTCGGAGACTACATGAATGAGCAGTTCTTC
CDR3 protein: CAWSVGDYMNEQFF

D gene: .
clone size: .
J gene: TRBJ1-2
V gene: TRBV27
CDR3 DNA: TGTGCCAGCACTGGTTCGGGGTCTAACTATGGCTACACCTTC
CDR3 protein: CASTGSGSNYGYTF

D gene: .
clone size: .
J gene: TRBJ1-1
V gene: TRBV3-1/TRBV3-2
CDR3 DNA: TGTGCCAGCAGCCAACCGGCGCGGACTGAAGCTTTCTTT
CDR3 protein: CASSQPARTEAFF

D gene: TRBD1
clone size: .
J gene: TRBJ1-1
V gene: TRBV5-4
CDR3 DNA: TGTGCCAGCAGTCGGGACAGGGTTTTAGTGACTGAAGCTTTCTTT
CDR3 protein: CASSRDRVLVTEAFF

D gene: TRBD1
clone size: .
J gene: TRBJ1-5
V gene: TRBV27
CDR3 DNA: TGTGCCAGCAGTTTAACCCGGGACAGAAGACAGCCCCAGCATTTT
CDR3 protein: CASSLTRDRRQPQHF

D gene: TRBD2
clone size: .
J gene: TRBJ2-7
V gene: TRBV2
CDR3 DNA: TGTGCCAGCAGTTCGCCGGGACTAGCGGGCGAGCAGTACTTC
CDR3 protein: CASSSPGLAGEQYF

D gene: TRBD2
clone size: .
J gene: TRBJ2-7
V gene: TRBV30
CDR3 DNA: TGTGCCTGGAGTAGACTAGCGGGAAAGGGCGAGCAGTACTTC
CDR3 protein: CAWSRLAGKGEQYF

D gene: .
clone size: .
J gene: TRBJ2-2
V gene: TRBV27
CDR3 DNA: TGTGCCAGCAGTTTTTTGGGGCGAGGCACCGGGGAGCTGTTTTTT
CDR3 protein: CASSFLGRGTGELFF

D gene: .
clone size: .
J gene: TRBJ1-1
V gene: TRBV2
CDR3 DNA: TGTGCCAGCATCGACCGGTCCCGGTCCCGTGCTTTCTTT
CDR3 protein: CASIDRSRSRAFF

D gene: .
clone size: .
J gene: TRBJ1-5
V gene: TRBV2
CDR3 DNA: TGTGCCAGCAGAAATCAGGTGGTCAATCAGCCCCAGCATTTT
CDR3 protein: CASRNQVVNQPQHF

D gene: .
clone size: .
J gene: TRBJ1-5
V gene: TRBV19
CDR3 DNA: TGTGCCAGTAGTCCCGGGGTTGCTAGCAATCAGCCCCAGCATTTT
CDR3 protein: CASSPGVASNQPQHF

D gene: TRBD2
clone size: .
J gene: TRBJ2-7
V gene: TRBV6-5
CDR3 DNA: TGTGCCAGCAACCAAGCGGGAGGGATTTACGAGCAGTACTTC
CDR3 protein: CASNQAGGIYEQYF

D gene: TRBD1
clone size: .
J gene: TRBJ2-7
V gene: TRBV5-1
CDR3 DNA: TGCGCCAGCAGCTTCGGGGACAGGGGGAATCCAAACGAGCAGTACTTC
CDR3 protein: CASSFGDRGNPNEQYF

D gene: .
clone size: few
J gene: TRBJ1-1
V gene: TRBV6-5
CDR3 DNA: TGTGCCAGCAGTTACTCGGAACAGTACACTGAAGCTTTCTTT
CDR3 protein: CASSYSEQYTEAFF

D gene: TRBD2
clone size: .
J gene: TRBJ2-7
V gene: TRBV2
CDR3 DNA: TGTGCCAGCCACCACGGGGGGGGCGGGTCCTACGAGCAGTACTTC
CDR3 protein: CASHHGGGGSYEQYF

D gene: .
clone size: .
J gene: TRBJ2-1
V gene: TRBV7-2
CDR3 DNA: TGTGCCAGCAGCTTTAATAGGGTGGGCAATGAGCAGTTCTTC
CDR3 protein: CASSFNRVGNEQFF

D gene: TRBD1
clone size: .
J gene: TRBJ1-1
V gene: TRBV5-4
CDR3 DNA: TGTGCCAGCAGCCCCGGGACAGGGAGGGGCACTGAAGCTTTCTTT
CDR3 protein: CASSPGTGRGTEAFF

D gene: .
clone size: .
J gene: TRBJ1-2
V gene: TRBV9
CDR3 DNA: TGTGCCAGCAGCGAAGGGGACCGGTACTATGGCTACACCTTC
CDR3 protein: CASSEGDRYYGYTF

D gene: TRBD1
clone size: .
J gene: TRBJ1-1
V gene: TRBV5-1
CDR3 DNA: TGCGCCAGCAGCTCGGGACAGGGAGTCTACACTGAAGCTTTCTTT
CDR3 protein: CASSSGQGVYTEAFF

D gene: TRBD2
clone size: .
J gene: TRBJ2-7
V gene: TRBV7-2
CDR3 DNA: TGTGCCAGCACCGGCACGGGGGGAGCCTACGAGCAGTACTTC
CDR3 protein: CASTGTGGAYEQYF

D gene: TRBD2
clone size: .
J gene: TRBJ2-1
V gene: TRBV4-3
CDR3 DNA: TGCGCCAGCAGCCAACGTTCCGGACTAGGGCGGGGTGTCGAGCAGTTCTTC
CDR3 protein: CASSQRSGLGRGVEQFF

D gene: .
clone size: .
J gene: TRBJ1-6
V gene: TRBV19
CDR3 DNA: TGTGCCAGTAGTATCTTGGACAGTGGTAATTCACCCCTCCACTTT
CDR3 protein: CASSILDSGNSPLHF

D gene: .
clone size: .
J gene: TRBJ1-5
V gene: TRBV5-1
CDR3 DNA: TGCGCCAGCAGCCCGGAGGGGGAACAGCCCCAGCATTTT
CDR3 protein: CASSPEGEQPQHF

D gene: .
clone size: .
J gene: TRBJ1-5
V gene: TRBV18
CDR3 DNA: TGTGCCAGCTCACCAGGACGTAGCAATCAGCCCCAGCATTTT
CDR3 protein: CASSPGRSNQPQHF

D gene: TRBD2
clone size: once
J gene: TRBJ2-1
V gene: TRBV7-9
CDR3 DNA: TGTGCCAGCAGCTTTAGCGGGGGCAACGGTGAGCAGTTCTTC
CDR3 protein: CASSFSGGNGEQFF